Listed here is a single T cell receptor beta chain. The sample originates from a study of blood T cell repertoires in COVID-19. CDR1 is GTSNPN and CDR2 is SVGIG in the germline V gene (reference sequence). The CDR3 is 13 residues long. V was cut by 4 bases and J by 4 bases, with 13 bases left in between. TCRdb's copy holds only in-frame clones and misses some; the assay was immunoSEQ multiplex PCR. The table includes about 190,000 clones, roughly 88% detected once. The clonotype was recovered from a woman aged 40 to 55 who had recovered from COVID-19. The sample taken for sequencing was peripheral blood. The gene calls are TRBV30 and TRBJ1-2; TRBD1 is a possible D gene (6 bases). CDR3 sequence (DNA): TGTGCCTGGATCTCCCGGACAGCCTATGGCTACACCTTC. This codes for CAWISRTAYGYTF.